This T cell receptor beta chain was observed in a study of PD-1 blockade in classical Hodgkin lymphoma. Study overall: Intravenous delivery of nivolumab at 3 mg/kg to patients occurred every 2 weeks.

Sequenced by immunoSEQ multiplex PCR; TCRdb stores in-frame clones only, minus some. The profile covers about 43,000 clones, with roughly 78% appearing a single time and 2.8% taken by the ten largest. Each patient relapsed following autologous stem cell transplantation, and prior brentuximab vedotin exposure differed. In germline, CDR1 is SQVTM, CDR2 ANQGSEA. The CDR3 has 15 residues. V shed 3 bases and J shed 1 base, with 15 bases lying between them. The chain is built from TRBV29-1 and TRBJ1-1; perhaps TRBD1 as D (6 bases). This TCR derives from a human donor with classical Hodgkin lymphoma. The source material was peripheral blood mononuclear cells (PBMCs), sampled before the second cycle of nivolumab. The CDR3 protein is CSVDFLGAENTEAFF. In DNA, the CDR3 is TGCAGCGTTGACTTCCTGGGGGCCGAGAACACTGAAGCTTTCTTT. The full variable domain, completed using reference TRBV29-1 and TRBJ1-1, is SAVISQKPSRDICQRGTSLTIQCQVDSQVTMMFWYRQQPGQSLTLIATANQGSEATYESGFVIDKFPISRPNLTFSTLTVSNMSPEDSSIYLCSVDFLGAENTEAFFGQGTRLTVV.